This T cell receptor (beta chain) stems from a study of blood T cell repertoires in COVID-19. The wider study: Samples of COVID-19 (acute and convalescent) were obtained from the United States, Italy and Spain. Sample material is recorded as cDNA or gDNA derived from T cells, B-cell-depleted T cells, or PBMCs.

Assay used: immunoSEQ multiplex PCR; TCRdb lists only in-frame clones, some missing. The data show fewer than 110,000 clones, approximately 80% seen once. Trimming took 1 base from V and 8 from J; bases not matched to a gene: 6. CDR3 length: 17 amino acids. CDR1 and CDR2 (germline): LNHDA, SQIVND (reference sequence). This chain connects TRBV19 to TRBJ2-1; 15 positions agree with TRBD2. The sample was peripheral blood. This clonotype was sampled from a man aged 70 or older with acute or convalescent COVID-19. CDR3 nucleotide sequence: TGTGCCAGTAGTATAGGGACTAGCGGGGGGGCTGCCCATGAGCAGTTCTTC. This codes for CASSIGTSGGAAHEQFF.